This TCR beta chain was obtained from a study of CD4+ T cells in melanoma. Assay: immunoSEQ multiplex PCR; the TCRdb copy retains only in-frame clones and omits some. The sample holds around 15,000 clones; approximately 76% are singletons and the top ten take roughly 12%. The CDR3 spans 15 residues. Germline CDR1 is PRHDT and CDR2 is FYEKMQ (reference sequence). Trimming removed 0 bases from V and 4 bases from J, with 12 bases in between. Study-wide results and limits: Diverse differentiation states were reported for melanoma neoantigen-specific CD4+ T cells.

Turning to this clone: Antigen unknown.

The specimen was cells from a culture (not recorded whether cultured in vitro). This chain joins TRBV13 and TRBJ1-2; TRBD1 might be the D (5 bases). This sequence originates from a human donor with melanoma. Here the CDR3 reads CASSLGRADTYGYTF. The CDR3 nucleotides are TGTGCCAGCAGCTTAGGGAGGGCGGACACCTATGGCTACACCTTC.